Listed below are T cell receptor beta chains from one sample, sequenced in a study of blood T cell repertoires in COVID-19. Produced via immunoSEQ multiplex PCR; TCRdb's table is partial and in-frame only. The sample consists of nearly 250,000 clones, more than 75% of them appearing once. Sequenced input: peripheral blood. The receptors derive from a woman of 80 years or more with COVID-19, enrolled during active disease. Both conserved end residues are trimmed from each CDR3.

j_call	v_call	cdr3_length	cdr3_aa
TRBJ1-2	TRBV28	9	ASSLVQGYT
TRBJ1-2	TRBV3-1/TRBV3-2	15	ASSQEVGTGGVYGYT
TRBJ2-7	TRBV3-1/TRBV3-2	12	ASSQVRGGQEQY
TRBJ1-2	TRBV18	11	ASSPDGDYGYT
TRBJ1-4	TRBV5-5	13	ASSSTGANGEKLF
TRBJ2-5	TRBV11-2	12	ASSLNGGAETQY
TRBJ2-1	TRBV9	11	ASSVGPSNEQF
TRBJ1-1	TRBV4-2	12	ASSLRVGNTEAF
TRBJ1-1	TRBV28	14	ASVREFPKTNTEAF
TRBJ2-5	TRBV5-1	13	ASSLMGHYQETQY
TRBJ2-1	TRBV2	11	ASSGDRAHEQF
TRBJ1-3	TRBV7-2	14	ASSPSGGGSGNTIY
TRBJ2-5	TRBV19	14	ASSISGRLDAETQY
TRBJ1-2	TRBV7-6	11	ASSLDSNYGYT
TRBJ1-1	TRBV5-1	16	ASSWGRELNSRNTEAF
TRBJ1-6	TRBV19	12	ASTQGGVNSPLH
TRBJ2-5	TRBV11-2	11	ATSPGGQETQY
TRBJ2-1	TRBV15	11	ATSRDRLNEQF